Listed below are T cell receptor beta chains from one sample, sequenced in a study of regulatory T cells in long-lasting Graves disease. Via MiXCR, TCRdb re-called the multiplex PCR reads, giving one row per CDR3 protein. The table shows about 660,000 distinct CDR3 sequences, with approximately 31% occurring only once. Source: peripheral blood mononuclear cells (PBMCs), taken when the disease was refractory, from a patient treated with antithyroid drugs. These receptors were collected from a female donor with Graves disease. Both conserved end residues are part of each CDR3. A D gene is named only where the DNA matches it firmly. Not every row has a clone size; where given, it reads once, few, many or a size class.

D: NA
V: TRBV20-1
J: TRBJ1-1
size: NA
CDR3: CSAGGRQINTEAFF
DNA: TGCAGTGCAGGAGGGCGACAGATTAACACTGAAGCTTTCTTT

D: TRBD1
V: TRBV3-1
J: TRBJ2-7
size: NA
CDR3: CASSARDRGVYEQYF
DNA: TGTGCCAGCAGCGCACGGGACAGGGGGGTCTACGAGCAGTACTTC

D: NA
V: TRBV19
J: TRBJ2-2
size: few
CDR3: CASNRNGGNGELFF
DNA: TGTGCCAGTAACCGGAACGGAGGAAACGGGGAGCTGTTTTTT

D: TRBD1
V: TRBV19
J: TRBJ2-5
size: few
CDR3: CASSATGGGGIETQYF
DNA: TGTGCCAGTAGTGCTACAGGGGGCGGCGGAATAGAGACCCAGTACTTC

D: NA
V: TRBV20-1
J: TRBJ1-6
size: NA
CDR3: CSAYPQSNSPLHF
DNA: TGCAGTGCTTATCCCCAGAGCAATTCACCCCTCCACTTT

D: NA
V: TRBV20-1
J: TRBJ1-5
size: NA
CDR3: CSASFASYSNQPQHF
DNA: TGCAGTGCTAGCTTTGCCAGCTATAGCAATCAGCCCCAGCATTTT

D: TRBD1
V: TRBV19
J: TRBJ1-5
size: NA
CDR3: CASSHPLTGGLSNQPQHF
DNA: TGTGCCAGTAGCCATCCTCTGACAGGGGGACTTTCTAATCAGCCCCAGCATTTT

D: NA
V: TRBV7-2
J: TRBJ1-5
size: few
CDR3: CASSLTVGVVQPQHF
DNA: TGTGCCAGCAGCTTGACGGTTGGGGTTGTTCAGCCCCAGCATTTT

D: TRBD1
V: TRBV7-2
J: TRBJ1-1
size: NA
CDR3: CASSPVDRGEAFF
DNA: TGTGCCAGCAGCCCCGTGGACAGGGGGGAAGCTTTCTTT

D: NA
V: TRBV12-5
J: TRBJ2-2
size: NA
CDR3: CASGPRNTGELFF
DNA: TGTGCTAGTGGTCCGAGGAACACCGGGGAGCTGTTTTTT

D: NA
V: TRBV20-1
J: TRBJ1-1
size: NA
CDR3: CSARDLGGATEAFF
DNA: TGCAGTGCTAGAGATCTGGGGGGGGCCACTGAAGCTTTCTTT

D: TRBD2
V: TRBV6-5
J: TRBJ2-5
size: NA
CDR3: CASSYSGGKAETQYF
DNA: TGTGCCAGCAGTTACAGCGGGGGGAAGGCGGAGACCCAGTACTTC

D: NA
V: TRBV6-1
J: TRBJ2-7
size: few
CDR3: CASSGAESYEQYF
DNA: TGTGCCAGCAGCGGAGCAGAATCCTACGAGCAGTACTTC

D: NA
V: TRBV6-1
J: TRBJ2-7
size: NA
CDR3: CASRPDRSSYEQYF
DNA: TGTGCCAGCAGGCCTGACAGGAGCTCCTACGAGCAGTACTTC

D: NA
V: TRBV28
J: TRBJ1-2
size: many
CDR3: CASSLRSGGNYGYTF
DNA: TGTGCCAGCAGTTTAAGGAGCGGGGGTAACTATGGCTACACCTTC

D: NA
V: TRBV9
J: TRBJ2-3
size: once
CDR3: CASSYRPNTDTQYF
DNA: TGTGCCAGCAGCTACCGACCCAACACAGATACGCAGTATTTT

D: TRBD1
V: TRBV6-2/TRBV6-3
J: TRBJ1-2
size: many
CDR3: CASSRDRAYGYTF
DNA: TGTGCCAGCAGCCGGGACAGGGCCTATGGCTACACCTTC

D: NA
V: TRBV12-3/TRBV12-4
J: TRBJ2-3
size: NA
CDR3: CASRDSFLVSSFTDTQYF
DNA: TGTGCCAGCAGAGACAGCTTTCTTGTGTCCTCCTTCACAGATACGCAGTATTTT

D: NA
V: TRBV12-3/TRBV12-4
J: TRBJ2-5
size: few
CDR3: CASSTSSETQYF
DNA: TGTGCCAGCAGTACTAGTTCGGAGACCCAGTACTTC

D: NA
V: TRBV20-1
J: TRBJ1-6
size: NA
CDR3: CSALSGVSPLHF
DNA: TGCAGTGCTCTATCAGGGGTCTCACCCCTCCACTTT

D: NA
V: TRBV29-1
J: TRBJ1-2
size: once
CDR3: CSVVAGTNGYTF
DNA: TGCAGCGTTGTGGCGGGGACAAACGGCTACACCTTC

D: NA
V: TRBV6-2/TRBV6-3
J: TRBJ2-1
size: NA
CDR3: CASRISPTYNEQFF
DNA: TGTGCCAGCAGAATTAGCCCGACATACAATGAGCAGTTCTTC

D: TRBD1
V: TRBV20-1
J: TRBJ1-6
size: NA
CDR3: CSARDRGLLNSPLHF
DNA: TGCAGTGCTAGAGACAGGGGGCTTTTGAATTCACCCCTCCACTTT

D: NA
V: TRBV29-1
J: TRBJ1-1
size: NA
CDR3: CSVVGGVSTEAFF
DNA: TGCAGCGTTGTTGGGGGCGTAAGCACTGAAGCTTTCTTT

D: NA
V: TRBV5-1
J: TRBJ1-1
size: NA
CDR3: CASSFARLGTEAFF
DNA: TGCGCCAGCAGCTTTGCGCGACTTGGAACTGAAGCTTTCTTT

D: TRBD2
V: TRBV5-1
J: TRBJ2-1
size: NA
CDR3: CASSGTSGRARNEQFF
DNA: TGCGCCAGCAGCGGGACTAGCGGGAGGGCCAGGAATGAGCAGTTCTTC

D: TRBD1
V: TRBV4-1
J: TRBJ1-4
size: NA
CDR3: CASSQVEGAGATNEKLFF
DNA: TGCGCCAGCAGCCAAGTTGAGGGGGCCGGGGCAACTAATGAAAAACTGTTTTTT

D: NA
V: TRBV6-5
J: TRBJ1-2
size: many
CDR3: CASSSWDLRDKANYGYTF
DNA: TGTGCCAGCAGTTCTTGGGATCTTCGGGACAAAGCTAACTATGGCTACACCTTC

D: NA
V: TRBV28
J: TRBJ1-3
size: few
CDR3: CASSLSAGGRDTIYF
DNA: TGTGCCAGCAGTTTATCCGCGGGCGGTCGGGACACCATATATTTT

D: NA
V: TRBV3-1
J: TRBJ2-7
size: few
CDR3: CASSLRHGTSSYEQYF
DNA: TGTGCCAGCAGCTTACGCCACGGGACGTCCTCCTACGAGCAGTACTTC

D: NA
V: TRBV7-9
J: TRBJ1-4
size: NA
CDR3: CASSLLEANEKLFF
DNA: TGTGCCAGCAGCTTACTGGAGGCGAATGAAAAACTGTTTTTT

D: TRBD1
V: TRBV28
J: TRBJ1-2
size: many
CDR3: CASYLDRDYTF
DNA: TGTGCCAGCTATCTAGACAGGGACTACACCTTC

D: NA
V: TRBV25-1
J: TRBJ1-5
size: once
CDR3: CASSEYMPTSGPISNQPQHF
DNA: TGTGCCAGCAGTGAATATATGCCCACCTCGGGGCCGATTAGCAATCAGCCCCAGCATTTT

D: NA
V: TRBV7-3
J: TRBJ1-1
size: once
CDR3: CASSLMGGFGTEAFF
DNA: TGTGCCAGCAGCCTCATGGGGGGCTTCGGGACTGAAGCTTTCTTT

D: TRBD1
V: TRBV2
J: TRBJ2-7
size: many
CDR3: CASSGDRGSYEQYF
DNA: TGTGCCAGCAGCGGCGACAGGGGCTCCTACGAGCAGTACTTC

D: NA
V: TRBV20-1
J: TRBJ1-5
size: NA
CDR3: CSARMAGNSNQPQHF
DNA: TGCAGTGCTAGGATGGCAGGAAATAGCAATCAGCCCCAGCATTTT

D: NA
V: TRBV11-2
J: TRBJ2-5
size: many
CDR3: CASSLMKTQYF
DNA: TGTGCCAGCAGCTTAATGAAGACCCAGTACTTC

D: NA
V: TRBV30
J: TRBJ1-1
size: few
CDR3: CAWSPRTVEVTEAFF
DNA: TGTGCCTGGAGTCCCAGGACAGTCGAAGTCACTGAAGCTTTCTTT

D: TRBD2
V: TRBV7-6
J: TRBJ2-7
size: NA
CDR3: CASSWTSDSYEQYF
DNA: TGTGCCAGCAGCTGGACTAGCGATTCCTACGAGCAGTACTTC

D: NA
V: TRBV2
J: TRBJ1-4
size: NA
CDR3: CASNRQPNEELFF
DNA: TGTGCCAGCAATCGACAGCCGAATGAAGAACTGTTTTTT

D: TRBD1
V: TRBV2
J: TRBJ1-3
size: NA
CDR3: CASSRQGNSGNTIYF
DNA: TGTGCCAGCAGCCGACAGGGCAACTCTGGAAACACCATATATTTT

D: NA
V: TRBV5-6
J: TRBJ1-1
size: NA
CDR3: CASSLTQYMNTEAFF
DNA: TGTGCCAGCAGCTTGACACAATACATGAACACTGAAGCTTTCTTT

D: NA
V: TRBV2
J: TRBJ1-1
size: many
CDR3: CASGLNLGQSNTEAFF
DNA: TGTGCCAGCGGGCTAAATCTGGGACAATCGAACACTGAAGCTTTCTTT